The 8 T cell receptor beta chains given below trace back to one sample, sequenced in a study of T cell responses to AZD1222 COVID-19 vaccine. Libraries were prepared by immunoSEQ multiplex PCR; TCRdb keeps only in-frame clonotypes and omits some of them. The table shows approximately 150,000 clones, with about 90% occurring only once. This sample comprised peripheral blood, obtained on day 0 of MenACWY control vaccination. Receptor source: an adult in good health.

The chain recombines TRBV6-4 with TRBJ1-1; D uncertain. CDR1 is MRHNA and CDR2 is SNTAGT in the germline V gene. The CDR3 extends over 12 amino acids. The V end was cut by 3 bases, the J end by 1 base, with 3 bases between. The CDR3 region is CASSDRNTEAFF. For the CDR3, the DNA is TGTGCCAGCAGTGATAGGAACACTGAAGCTTTCTTT.

CDR3 protein: CASSLASPGFREEQYF. In nucleotides, the CDR3 is TGTGCCAGCAGTTTAGCCTCACCGGGCTTCAGGGAAGAGCAGTACTTC. The chain couples TRBV27 to TRBJ2-7, with D possibly being TRBD1 (5 bases). Trimming shortened V by 2 bases and J by 7 bases, and 21 bases separated the two germline ends. The germline gives CDR1 MNHEY, CDR2 SMNVEV (reference sequence). The CDR3 extends over 16 amino acids.

This chain links TRBV19 with TRBJ1-2; TRBD1 matches at 8 bases. The CDR3 contains 14 residues. The germline V gene encodes CDR1 LNHDA and CDR2 SQIVND (reference sequence). Trimming at V came to 8 bases and at J to 6 bases, leaving 11 bases not matched to a gene. In DNA, the CDR3 is TGTGCCAGTCAACGAGACAGGGGAATGGATGGCTACACCTTC. This codes for CASQRDRGMDGYTF.

This clone was counted at least ten times. The J gene is TRBJ2-7, the V gene TRBV7-2; the D gene is possibly TRBD1 (5 bases). Trimming took 4 bases from V and 4 from J, leaving 11 bases between them. CDR1 is SGHTA, CDR2 FQGNSA, per germline. The CDR3 runs 13 residues. As DNA, the CDR3 is TGTGCCAGCAGCTCGGGCAGGGAATACGAGCAGTACTTC. It translates to CASSSGREYEQYF.

This chain uses TRBV28 with TRBJ1-2; no reliable D call. The CDR3 length is 15 residues. The V end was cut by 3 bases, the J end by 0 bases, with 11 bases between. The germline CDR1 and CDR2 sequences are MDHEN and SYDVKM. The CDR3 sequence: CASSFAGNANYGYTF. The CDR3, as DNA: TGTGCCAGCAGTTTCGCGGGTAACGCTAACTATGGCTACACCTTC.

This rearrangement joins TRBV4-2 to TRBJ1-1; 8 bases fit TRBD1. With 1 base clipped from V and 0 bases from J, the junction kept 7 bases outside the gene matches. This CDR3 contains 17 residues. The germline CDR1 and CDR2 sequences are LGHNA and YNFKEQ. This chain's CDR3 is CASSQGFQGAVNTEAFF. CDR3 nucleotide sequence: TGTGCCAGCAGCCAAGGGTTCCAGGGGGCTGTGAACACTGAAGCTTTCTTT.

The chain joins TRBV7-9 to TRBJ2-7; the D gene could be TRBD1 or TRBD2 (5 bases each). Trimming removed 0 bases from V and 4 bases from J, with 19 bases in between. Germline CDR1 reads SEHNR; CDR2 reads FQNEAQ (reference sequence). The CDR3 spans 17 residues. The CDR3 DNA reads TGTGCCAGCAGCTTAGCCCCCGGGACCGACTTTGCGTACGAGCAGTACTTC. This codes for CASSLAPGTDFAYEQYF.

This clone was counted a few times. The chain couples TRBV27 to TRBJ2-5; the match to TRBD2 covers 11 bases. After removal of 0 bases from V and 0 bases from J, the junction contained 0 bases not matched to a gene. There are 16 residues in the CDR3. Germline CDR1 is MNHEY and CDR2 is SMNVEV (reference sequence). CDR3 in amino acids: CASSLSTSGDQETQYF. The CDR3 DNA follows: TGTGCCAGCAGTTTATCGACTAGCGGGGACCAAGAGACCCAGTACTTC.